These 2 T cell receptor beta chains were sequenced from one sample in a study of blood T cells in healthy people across ages. PCR was performed a second time for about 7 to 12 cycles using a sample-barcoded 5' primer and a J-beta primer mix. From the 5' RACE reads, TCRdb called clonotypes with MiXCR, one entry per CDR3 protein. This table holds about 1,000,000 distinct CDR3 sequences, 40% to 55% found once. The sequenced material came from blood. The receptors were sampled from a woman in her fifties or sixties in good health.

This chain links TRBV28 with TRBJ1-1; D is unresolved. Germline values: CDR1 MDHEN, CDR2 SYDVKM. This CDR3 has 12 residues. V shed 7 bases and J shed 1 base, with 7 bases lying between them. The CDR3 bases are TGTGCCAGCACGAGGACGAACACTGAAGCTTTCTTT. This translates into CASTRTNTEAFF.

The rearrangement uses TRBV10-1 and TRBJ2-5; the match to TRBD2 covers 8 bases. Germline V gene lookup returns CDR1 WNHNN and CDR2 SYGVQD (reference sequence). This CDR3 region has 14 residues. Trimming at V came to 3 bases and at J to 4 bases, leaving 4 bases not matched to a gene. Written as DNA, the CDR3 is TGCGCCAGCAGTGAAACGGGAGGGCCAGAGACCCAGTACTTC. Translation: CASSETGGPETQYF.